Listed below are T cell receptor beta chains from one sample, sequenced in a study of blood T cell repertoires in COVID-19. Generated by immunoSEQ multiplex PCR, the TCRdb table keeps only in-frame clones and is missing some. The table has 110,000 to 150,000 clones, 70% to 90% seen once. The sample consisted of peripheral blood. The receptor source for this set is a man aged 65 to 85 with acute or convalescent COVID-19. Both conserved end residues are part of each CDR3. D genes are given only for firm matches. Size tells how often a clone was seen (once, few, many) or the class of an expanded clone, and some rows leave it out.

j_gene	v_gene	d_gene	abundance	CDR3aa	CDR3nt
TRBJ2-5	TRBV30	-	-	CAWSDGSGETQYF	TGTGCCTGGAGTGACGGCTCAGGGGAGACCCAGTACTTC
TRBJ1-4	TRBV10-3	-	few	CAISPGQGTNEKLFF	TGTGCCATCAGCCCCGGGCAGGGGACTAATGAAAAACTGTTTTTT
TRBJ2-1	TRBV6-5	-	-	CASSYSFRAHEQFF	TGTGCCAGCAGTTACTCGTTCCGAGCCCATGAGCAGTTCTTC
TRBJ1-3	TRBV3-1/TRBV3-2	-	once	CASSVVRTHSGNTIYF	TGTGCCAGCAGCGTCGTTAGAACGCATTCTGGAAACACCATATATTTT
TRBJ2-3	TRBV7-2	-	-	CASSLGLQGFADTQYF	TGTGCCAGCAGCTTAGGCTTACAGGGATTTGCAGATACGCAGTATTTT
TRBJ1-1	TRBV6-5	-	-	CASSYEGETEAFF	TGTGCCAGCAGTTACGAGGGAGAGACTGAAGCTTTCTTT
TRBJ2-7	TRBV18	TRBD1	-	CASSTGAGTGNGEQYF	TGTGCCAGCTCGACCGGAGCCGGGACAGGGAATGGCGAGCAGTACTTC
TRBJ1-4	TRBV28	TRBD1	few	CASSGGQGFEKLFF	TGTGCCAGCAGTGGGGGACAGGGATTCGAAAAACTGTTTTTT
TRBJ2-1	TRBV11-3	-	once	CASSLDSLAPREQFF	TGTGCCAGCAGCTTAGATTCACTAGCCCCTCGGGAGCAGTTCTTC
TRBJ2-1	TRBV9	-	-	CASSVGPSRGNEQFF	TGTGCCAGCAGCGTAGGACCCTCTCGGGGGAATGAGCAGTTCTTC
TRBJ2-3	TRBV5-1	TRBD1	-	CASSFQGATDTQYF	TGCGCCAGCAGCTTTCAGGGGGCAACAGATACGCAGTATTTT
TRBJ2-3	TRBV27	TRBD2	-	CASSLYVTSGSKGTDTQYF	TGTGCCAGCAGTTTATATGTGACTAGCGGGAGTAAGGGCACAGATACGCAGTATTTT
TRBJ2-5	TRBV19	-	-	CASGRGQETQYF	TGTGCCAGTGGCAGGGGTCAAGAGACCCAGTACTTC
TRBJ2-3	TRBV3-1/TRBV3-2	TRBD2	-	CASSQASGLTDTQYF	TGTGCCAGCAGCCAAGCTAGCGGGCTCACAGATACGCAGTATTTT
TRBJ2-1	TRBV6-6	TRBD2	-	CASSPWTSGGGFRTNSYNEQFF	TGTGCCAGCAGTCCATGGACTAGCGGGGGGGGATTCCGAACCAACTCCTACAATGAGCAGTTCTTC
TRBJ2-3	TRBV5-1	TRBD2	-	CASSLAGTSGRFITDTQYF	TGCGCCAGCAGCTTAGCCGGGACTAGCGGGAGGTTCATCACAGATACGCAGTATTTT